These 13 T cell receptor beta chains were sequenced from one sample in a study of OX40 agonist ivuxolimab in advanced cancers. Receptor libraries were prepared by the immunoSEQ multiplex PCR assay. Not all clones reach the TCRdb copy of this immuneACCESS table, which keeps in-frame sequences only. Checked studies attribute under half of the gap to unresolved V genes and leave the rest unexplained. This sample holds about 65,000 clones; around 87% were observed only once. The ten largest make up 0.38% of the sample. Specimen: CD4+ or CD8+ T cells sorted from blood, collected in a trial of the OX40 agonist ivuxolimab. The receptor source for this set is an adult with an advanced solid tumor such as melanoma, head and neck, liver or kidney cancer.

The rearrangement uses TRBV11-3 and TRBJ2-3; D gene ambiguous. Germline-derived CDR1 and CDR2 are SGHNT and YENEEA. V lost 4 bases to trimming and J lost 8 bases, with 10 bases between them. This CDR3 is built from 12 residues. CDR3: CASSSLGRTQYF. CDR3 nucleotide sequence: TGTGCCAGCAGCTCCCTCGGACGTACGCAGTATTTT. Variable domain in full (rest from reference TRBV11-3 and TRBJ2-3): EAGVVQSPRYKIIEKKQPVAFWCNPISGHNTLYWYLQNLGQGPELLIRYENEEAVDDSQLPKDRFSAERLKGVDSTLKIQPAELGDSAVYLCASSSLGRTQYFGPGTRLTVL.

V gene TRBV9 combines with J gene TRBJ2-4; TRBD1 agrees at 7 bases. The CDR3 loop spans 16 amino acids. V was clipped by 4 bases and J by 0 bases; unmatched bases: 7. Germline CDR1 and CDR2: SGDLS and YYNGEE. CDR3 loop: CASSHGTAIAKNIQYF. In DNA form, the CDR3 reads TGTGCCAGCAGCCATGGGACAGCCATAGCCAAAAACATTCAGTACTTC.

This chain uses TRBV5-1 with TRBJ2-5; D possibly corresponds to TRBD2 (6 bases). Germline V gives CDR1 SGHRS, CDR2 YFSETQ. This CDR3 is built from 15 residues. The V end lost 1 base, the J end lost 2 bases, and 12 bases lay between the germline ends. The CDR3 reads CASSLMVAAQETQYF. The CDR3 DNA reads TGCGCCAGCAGCTTGATGGTAGCGGCTCAAGAGACCCAGTACTTC.

V is TRBV6-1 and J is TRBJ1-3; D call uncertain. CDR3 length: 18 amino acids. The V and J ends lost 0 bases and 0 bases respectively, with 15 bases between them. The germline gives CDR1 MNHNS, CDR2 SASEGT. The CDR3 here is CASSEAQLTRSSGNTIYF. CDR3 nucleotide sequence: TGTGCCAGCAGTGAAGCTCAGCTTACTCGTAGCTCTGGAAACACCATATATTTT.

The rearrangement uses TRBV27 and TRBJ2-4; TRBD2 aligns across 7 bases. Germline lookup yields CDR1 MNHEY and CDR2 SMNVEV (reference sequence). V lost 4 bases and J lost 6; bases outside the gene matches: 9. The CDR3 spans 15 residues. CDR3 residues: CASSSGGHLGNIQYF. The CDR3 coding sequence is TGTGCCAGCAGTTCGGGGGGTCACCTCGGAAACATTCAGTACTTC.

CDR3 sequence: CASTRDRLSYGYTF. In DNA form, the CDR3 reads TGTGCCAGCACACGGGACAGGCTGAGCTATGGCTACACCTTC. The V and J genes are TRBV5-6 and TRBJ1-2, with 8 bases matching TRBD1. The CDR3 covers 14 residues. Germline CDR1 and CDR2: SGHDT and YYEEEE. The trim removed 6 bases at V and 4 bases at J, leaving 8 bases unmatched.

This sequence joins TRBV2 and TRBJ2-5, with TRBD2 as a possible D gene (5 bases). Germline-derived CDR1 and CDR2 are SNHLY and FYNNEI. There are 11 residues in the CDR3. Trimming took 7 bases from V and 9 from J, leaving 12 bases between them. CDR3 in DNA: TGTGCCAGCACCAAGGAGGCAGCCCAGTACTTC. This translates into CASTKEAAQYF.

The chain is built from TRBV5-1 and TRBJ1-2, with a weak D call TRBD1 (5 bases). V dropped 1 base and J dropped 6 bases, with 13 bases sitting between them. Per germline, CDR1 SGHRS and CDR2 YFSETQ. The CDR3 loop spans 14 amino acids. CDR3 loop: CASSLPGPHNGYTF. CDR3 bases: TGCGCCAGCAGCTTGCCAGGGCCCCATAATGGCTACACCTTC.

The chain recombines TRBV5-6 with TRBJ2-5; 9 bases fit TRBD2. There are 18 residues in the CDR3. Trimming took 1 base from V and 0 from J; bases not matched to a gene: 10. Germline V gene data show CDR1 as SGHDT and CDR2 as YYEEEE. The CDR3 sequence: CASSLSLWRGGNQETQYF. For the CDR3, the DNA is TGTGCCAGCAGCTTGAGCCTTTGGCGGGGGGGGAACCAAGAGACCCAGTACTTC.

The V gene is TRBV13, the J gene TRBJ1-1, with 10 bases that match TRBD1. The V gene's germline CDR1 is PRHDT and CDR2 FYEKMQ (reference sequence). V gave up 5 bases and J gave up 7 bases; unmatched junction bases: 4. The CDR3 contains 13 residues. The CDR3 is CASSLRTGGEAFF. In nucleotides, the CDR3 is TGTGCCAGCAGCCTACGGACAGGGGGTGAAGCTTTCTTT. Full variable domain (outside the CDR3, taken from reference TRBV13 and TRBJ1-1): AAGVIQSPRHLIKEKRETATLKCYPIPRHDTVYWYQQGPGQDPQFLISFYEKMQSDKGSIPDRFSAQQFSDYHSELNMSSLELGDSALYFCASSLRTGGEAFFGQGTRLTVV.

The CDR3 spells CASSYDGSREQFF. CDR3 DNA: TGTGCCAGCAGTTACGATGGTAGCCGTGAGCAGTTCTTC. The chain couples TRBV6-5 to TRBJ2-1, with D uncertain. This CDR3 has 13 amino acids. V lost 2 bases and J lost 9, with 11 bases in between. Germline-derived CDR1 and CDR2 are MNHEY and SVGAGI.

This clone was counted only a few times. The V gene is TRBV4-1, the J gene TRBJ1-1; TRBD1 aligns across 7 bases. CDR1 and CDR2 from the germline V gene are MGHRA and YSYEKL. The CDR3 is 19 amino acids. J lost 3 bases, V lost 1 base, and 17 bases had no gene match. The CDR3 reads CASSQGMVRTGTRDTEAFF. In nucleotides, the CDR3 is TGCGCCAGCAGCCAAGGGATGGTCAGGACAGGTACGCGGGACACTGAAGCTTTCTTT.

The chain is built from TRBV15 and TRBJ1-2; no clear D. V shed 1 base and J shed 2 bases, with 20 bases lying between them. The CDR3 contains 18 residues. From germline, CDR1 is LNHNV and CDR2 YYDKDF (reference sequence). The CDR3 DNA sequence: TGTGCCACCAGCAGAGGATCAGGTCTTAGGGCGGAAAACTATGGCTACACCTTC. Translation: CATSRGSGLRAENYGYTF.